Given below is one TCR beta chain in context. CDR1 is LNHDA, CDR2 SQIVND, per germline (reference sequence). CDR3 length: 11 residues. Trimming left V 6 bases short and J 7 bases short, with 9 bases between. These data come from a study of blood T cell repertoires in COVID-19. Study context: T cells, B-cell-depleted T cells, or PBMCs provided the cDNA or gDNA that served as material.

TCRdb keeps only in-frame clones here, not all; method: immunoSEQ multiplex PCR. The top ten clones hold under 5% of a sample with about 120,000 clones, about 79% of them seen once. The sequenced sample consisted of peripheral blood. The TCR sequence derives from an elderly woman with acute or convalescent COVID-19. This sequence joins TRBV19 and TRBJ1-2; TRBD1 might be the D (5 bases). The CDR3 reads CASSQGGGYTF. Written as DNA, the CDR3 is TGTGCCAGTAGCCAGGGCGGTGGCTACACCTTC.